This is a list of T cell receptor beta chains from one sample in a study of cytotoxic CD8 clonotypes in ibrutinib-treated CLL. Method: immunoSEQ multiplex PCR; TCRdb's copy keeps in-frame clones and lacks some. The data contain over 100,000 clones, roughly 88% of them singletons. The source material was PBMCs, sampled after 24 months of ibrutinib treatment. The receptors were gathered from a human donor with chronic lymphocytic leukemia. Each CDR3 is given with its conserved first and last residue. D genes are given only for firm matches. Size is omitted from some rows. Given values are once, few, many or a class for expanded clones.

J gene: TRBJ1-3
D gene: NA
V gene: TRBV5-5
clone size: NA
CDR3 length: 15
CDR3 protein: CASSLVTGPGNTIYF

J gene: TRBJ2-7
D gene: TRBD1
V gene: TRBV7-9
clone size: NA
CDR3 length: 16
CDR3 protein: CASRPSGTGQLGEQYF

J gene: TRBJ2-5
D gene: NA
V gene: TRBV5-1
clone size: NA
CDR3 length: 15
CDR3 protein: CASSRVRDSQETQYF

J gene: TRBJ1-5
D gene: NA
V gene: TRBV28
clone size: NA
CDR3 length: 14
CDR3 protein: CASSLSAGERPQHF

J gene: TRBJ1-3
D gene: NA
V gene: TRBV4-2
clone size: NA
CDR3 length: 17
CDR3 protein: CASSQDLGRSSGNTIYF

J gene: TRBJ1-4
D gene: NA
V gene: TRBV4-3
clone size: NA
CDR3 length: 17
CDR3 protein: CASSQDGPGGFNEKLFF

J gene: TRBJ2-2
D gene: TRBD1
V gene: TRBV10-3
clone size: NA
CDR3 length: 15
CDR3 protein: CAITRTGEATGELFF

J gene: TRBJ2-1
D gene: TRBD1
V gene: TRBV29-1
clone size: NA
CDR3 length: 15
CDR3 protein: CSVEAGTGLYNEQFF

J gene: TRBJ1-3
D gene: NA
V gene: TRBV5-1
clone size: NA
CDR3 length: 16
CDR3 protein: CASSYRDSSSGNTIYF

J gene: TRBJ2-2
D gene: NA
V gene: TRBV5-8
clone size: NA
CDR3 length: 14
CDR3 protein: CASSLRATTGELFF

J gene: TRBJ2-7
D gene: NA
V gene: TRBV29-1
clone size: NA
CDR3 length: 12
CDR3 protein: CSVGLSPYEQYF

J gene: TRBJ1-2
D gene: NA
V gene: TRBV7-2
clone size: NA
CDR3 length: 14
CDR3 protein: CASSPGGREAGYTF

J gene: TRBJ1-4
D gene: NA
V gene: TRBV7-2
clone size: once
CDR3 length: 15
CDR3 protein: CASSYQFGRREKLFF

J gene: TRBJ2-3
D gene: NA
V gene: TRBV10-3
clone size: NA
CDR3 length: 14
CDR3 protein: CAIGAAPSTDTQYF

J gene: TRBJ1-2
D gene: NA
V gene: TRBV28
clone size: few
CDR3 length: 17
CDR3 protein: CASSLPNFMGRNYGYTF

J gene: TRBJ1-2
D gene: NA
V gene: TRBV5-8
clone size: once
CDR3 length: 13
CDR3 protein: CASGRWPPNGYTF

J gene: TRBJ2-7
D gene: NA
V gene: TRBV5-1
clone size: NA
CDR3 length: 13
CDR3 protein: CASSLGHGYEQYF

J gene: TRBJ2-3
D gene: TRBD2
V gene: TRBV7-2
clone size: NA
CDR3 length: 16
CDR3 protein: CASSPRGGGRTDTQYF